The clone carrying this T cell receptor (beta chain) was seen many times. The V gene's germline CDR1 is MNHNS and CDR2 SASEGT. This CDR3 is built from 15 residues. The ends were cut back, 7 bases at V and 7 bases at J, with 22 bases in the middle. RNA transcripts yielded amplified TCR beta CDR3 regions. The workflow started with a first-round RT-PCR run with HTBI primers and then moved on to a second-round multiplex PCR. One entry per CDR3 protein, called by TCRdb with MiXCR from the multiplex PCR reads. This table has 400,000 or so distinct CDR3 sequences, 15% to 19% appearing once. This sample was included in a study of Graves' ophthalmopathy and Graves' hyperthyroidism. Hyperthyroidism patients, all newly diagnosed, had under 2 months' duration and ages of 18 to 65.

This chain joins TRBV6-1 and TRBJ1-2; D not certain. This receptor was taken from a woman aged 18-29 years with stable Graves' hyperthyroidism. Material: peripheral blood. The CDR3 region is CASTSGPPRSGGYTF. CDR3 in DNA: TGTGCCAGCACCTCGGGCCCCCCGCGATCGGGTGGCTACACCTTC.